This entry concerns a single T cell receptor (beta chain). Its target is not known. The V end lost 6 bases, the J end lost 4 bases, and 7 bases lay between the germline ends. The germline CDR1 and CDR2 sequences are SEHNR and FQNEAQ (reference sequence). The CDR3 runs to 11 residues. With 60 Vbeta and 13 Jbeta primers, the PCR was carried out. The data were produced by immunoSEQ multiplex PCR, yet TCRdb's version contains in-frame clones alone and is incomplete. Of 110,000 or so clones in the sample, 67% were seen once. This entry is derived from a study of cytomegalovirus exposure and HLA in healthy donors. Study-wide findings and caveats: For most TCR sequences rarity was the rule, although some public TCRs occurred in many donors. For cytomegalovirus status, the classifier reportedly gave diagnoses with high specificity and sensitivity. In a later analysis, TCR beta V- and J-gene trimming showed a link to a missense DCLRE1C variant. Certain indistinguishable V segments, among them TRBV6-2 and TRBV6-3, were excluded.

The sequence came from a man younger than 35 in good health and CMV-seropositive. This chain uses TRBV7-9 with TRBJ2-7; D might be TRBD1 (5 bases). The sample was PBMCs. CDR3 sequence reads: CASSTGYEQYF. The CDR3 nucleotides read TGTGCCAGCAGTACAGGTTACGAGCAGTACTTC.